The 7 T cell receptor beta chains reported below all come from one sample, sequenced in a study of T cells in Graves' hyperthyroidism and ophthalmopathy. RNA transcripts yielded amplified TCR beta CDR3 regions. First-round RT-PCR of the TCR CDR3 relied on the HTBI primer set. TCRdb processed the multiplex PCR reads anew with MiXCR; each CDR3 protein has one entry. The sample has 300,000 to 450,000 distinct CDR3 sequences; just under 15% are singletons. Input material: blood. All receptors come from a woman in her 30s with Graves' hyperthyroidism.

This clonotype was recorded many times. V usage is TRBV2 and J usage is TRBJ2-7; 12 nucleotides agree with TRBD1. After removal of 4 bases from V and 2 bases from J, the junction contained 6 bases not matched to a gene. Germline lookup yields CDR1 SNHLY and CDR2 FYNNEI. The CDR3 covers 16 residues. Written as DNA, the CDR3 is TGTGCCAGCAGTGTAAGCGGGACAGGGGGCGCCTACGAGCAGTACTTC. Translated: CASSVSGTGGAYEQYF.

This clonotype was counted many times. The V gene is TRBV5-5, the J gene TRBJ1-2; 9 bases line up with TRBD1. The V segment lost 4 bases and the J segment 6 bases; nucleotides outside the gene matches: 7. CDR3 length: 14 amino acids. Per germline, CDR1 SGHKS and CDR2 YYEKEE (reference sequence). The CDR3 reads CASSHAGQGNGYTF. In DNA, the CDR3 is TGTGCCAGCAGCCACGCAGGACAGGGGAATGGCTACACCTTC. Full variable domain (outside the CDR3, taken from reference TRBV5-5 and TRBJ1-2): DAGVTQSPTHLIKTRGQQVTLRCSPISGHKSVSWYQQVLGQGPQFIFQYYEKEERGRGNFPDRFSARQFPNYSSELNVNALLLGDSALYLCASSHAGQGNGYTFGSGTRLTVV.

This chain joins TRBV7-2 and TRBJ1-5, with D tentatively TRBD1 (6 bases). CDR3 length: 17 amino acids. V was pared by 2 bases and J by 2 bases, with 16 bases between. Germline-derived CDR1 and CDR2 are SGHTA and FQGNSA. The CDR3: CASSLSARGWGNQPQHF. Written as DNA, the CDR3 is TGTGCCAGCAGCTTATCGGCCAGGGGATGGGGCAATCAGCCCCAGCATTTT.

The V gene is TRBV13, the J gene TRBJ2-7, with a tentative D call TRBD2 (5 bases). Germline CDR1 reads PRHDT; CDR2 reads FYEKMQ (reference sequence). Trimming left V 6 bases short and J 6 bases short, with 24 bases between. This CDR3 comprises 16 residues. DNA for the CDR3: TGTGCCAGCAGTGAAAAGCGGATAAAGCCCTTCCGCGAGCAGTACTTC. It encodes CASSEKRIKPFREQYF.

V usage is TRBV7-3 and J usage is TRBJ2-2; D not resolved. V was clipped by 1 base and J by 9 bases, with 9 bases between them. The CDR3 length is 13 residues. The germline V gene encodes CDR1 SGHTA and CDR2 FQGTGA. This chain's CDR3 is CASSLIYDRELFF. The CDR3 DNA reads as TGTGCCAGCAGCTTAATTTATGACAGGGAGCTGTTTTTT.

The rearrangement uses TRBV14 and TRBJ1-2; perhaps TRBD1 as D (5 bases). Germline values: CDR1 SGHDN, CDR2 FVKESK. There are 14 residues in the CDR3. Trimming took 2 bases from V and 6 from J, leaving 13 bases between them. The DNA for the CDR3 is TGTGCCAGCAGCCAATTTGGCAGGGTGGATGGCTACACCTTC. It is translated as CASSQFGRVDGYTF.

This clonotype was counted many times. CDR3 sequence reads: CASSFNGADTQYF. CDR3 coding DNA: TGTGCCAGCAGTTTCAATGGGGCAGATACGCAGTATTTT. The gene calls are TRBV12-3 or TRBV12-4 and TRBJ2-3; D gene unclear. V was clipped by 3 bases and J by 4 bases, with 8 bases between them. The CDR3 has 13 residues.